This TCR beta chain was documented in a study of T cells in Graves' hyperthyroidism and ophthalmopathy (dated by TCRdb to about 2019). About the investigation overall: Peripheral blood was collected at initial diagnosis, before any treatment. To identify TCR V-J signatures that set the groups apart, the researchers used a discovery cohort of 90 to 100 patients, made up of 43 with Graves' ophthalmopathy and some 56 with stable Graves' hyperthyroidism. Whether ophthalmopathy could be predicted prospectively was tested in an independent validation cohort made up of 18 hyperthyroidism patients plus 17 patients who later progressed to ophthalmopathy. For training and testing, the roughly 100 patients in the discovery cohort were randomly divided in a 7:3 ratio. In roughly six Graves' hyperthyroidism patients, the study also compared T-cell repertoires from thyroid tissue with T-cell repertoires from blood. After sampling, hyperthyroidism patients received methimazole starting at 30 mg daily, and ophthalmopathy patients received high-dose intravenous methylprednisolone. The paper describes TCR Vbeta CDR3 sequencing of 140 or so peripheral blood samples, made up of 43 ophthalmopathy patients, more than 70 hyperthyroidism patients and about 17 progressor patients.

Results and caveats for the whole study, not just this receptor: During validation, the model predicted progression to ophthalmopathy a median of roughly 7.1 months ahead of onset, with 70.59% sensitivity and around 73% specificity. Most expanded thyroid clonotypes (frequency above 0.001) were also found in blood, which suggests that blood repertoires may mirror thyroid immune responses. In cross-validation, a model built on a 13 V-J signature told ophthalmopathy apart from stable hyperthyroidism with 85% to 90% sensitivity and approximately 84% specificity, and in testing the same model reached 80%/75%. Sample size was not statistically predetermined, and blinding of investigators to group allocation was not performed.

Ophthalmopathy patients had moderately to severely active disease, with a Clinical Activity Score of 3 or more, a NOSPECS grade of 4 or more, and a disease duration of less than 3 months. Patients with uncontrolled infections, other autoimmune diseases, pregnancy or lactation were excluded. Diagnoses were based on clinical symptoms, serum thyroxine and TRAb, thyroid ultrasound and orbital computed tomography. PBMCs were isolated from more than 8 ml of fresh peripheral blood by Ficoll-Paque density gradient centrifugation. Total RNA was extracted with Trizol reagent, and quality was checked on an Agilent 2100 Bioanalyzer. The germline V gene gives CDR1 as KGHDR and CDR2 as SFDVKD. The CDR3 numbers 14 residues from cysteine through phenylalanine. Solely the CDR3 DNA is kept, with 42 bases framed from the first base. Deletion took 2 bases off V and 8 bases off J, with a span of 12 bases between the germline ends.

This clonotype showed up just a few times. This receptor's antigen is unknown. Base qualities were left out, and no much larger clone turns up one base away. The TCR beta CDR3 regions were amplified from RNA transcripts. A first-round RT-PCR of the TCR CDR3 used the HTBI primer set with the Qiagen OneStep RT-PCR kit. A second multiplex PCR round built the libraries, followed by size selection and purification. Paired-end sequencing of the libraries was performed with 100 bp reads on an Illumina HiSeq2000. The authors' analysis ran thus. SOAPnuke was used to process the raw data, removing reads that contained adapters or uncalled bases, had a mean Phred below 15, or lacked an exact match to the constant primer or identifier. COPE v1.2.5 was used to merge high-quality paired reads, and clonotypes were defined as unique nucleotide sequences. MiTCR v1.1 was used to align clonotypes to the IMGT TRBV, TRBD and TRBJ reference segments. The analysis included only V-J combinations with a frequency above 0.0001, which together covered over 98% of the repertoires. A TCS score was defined as the ratio between F50 (clonal expansion) and ExV (chaos), using BLOSUM62-based TCRdist between CDR3 peptides within each V-J. Welch's t-statistics and random forest reduced fewer than 550 V-J features to about 13, which were used in a naive Bayes classifier (R e1071). The public reads were reanalyzed by TCRdb: fastp trimming at Q25, MiXCR alignment, in-frame beta chains only. Records with the same CDR3 protein are collapsed into one entry carrying the most frequent genes and DNA. The V and J calls come from TCRdb's annotation, not from the publication. Recorded for this sample are approximately 350,000 distinct CDR3 sequences; roughly 15% of them occurred a single time. The ten largest account for approximately 20% of the sample.

Sequenced: blood. This sequence was found in a woman between 55 and 75 years old with Graves' ophthalmopathy. This chain is built from TRBV24-1 and TRBJ2-1; the D gene is perhaps TRBD1, on 6 matching bases. The DNA is as follows: TGTGCCACCAGTGATTGGGGGACACACGATGAGCAGTTCTTC. The resulting protein is CATSDWGTHDEQFF.